The T cell receptor beta chain under discussion was sequenced for a study of blood T cell repertoires in COVID-19 (dated by TCRdb to the early 2020s). Study-wide context: The collaborator samples originated in the United States, Italy and Spain and spanned the acute and convalescent phases of COVID-19. The material from the prospective study consisted of cDNA or gDNA derived from T cells, B-cell-depleted T cells, or PBMCs. Subjects who had been exposed to COVID-19, were actively infected with it, or had recovered from it provided the deeply sampled blood TCRbeta repertoires that made up the dataset. The repertoires were released in a freely available public database intended as a resource for research on the immune response to SARS-CoV-2. Samples came from the ongoing ImmuneRACE study (first 160 participants) plus 1,254 subjects from 6 global collaborators. Nearly every sample came with metadata listing a de-identified subject ID, COVID-19 status, age in years and sex. Where HLA class I and class II types were available, the types were taken from metadata supplied by the sample provider, not from assay-based typing. The investigation overall reported the following: The amount of clinical and demographic metadata varied by source and participant and was provided uncurated.

Comments on this clone: No antigen is known for it. Base qualities are not at hand, and no much larger clone is one base apart.

TCRbeta CDR3 regions were amplified from genomic DNA by means of the immunoSEQ Assay, a bias-controlled multiplex PCR. In the original analysis: Within the assay, amplification of reference gene primers was used to estimate how many nucleated cells each sample contained. Sequence reads were collapsed and filtered to measure the absolute abundance of every unique TCRbeta CDR3 rearrangement. For each sample, productive Simpson clonality was calculated as the square root of Simpson's diversity index over productive rearrangements. Sourced from immuneACCESS, this table was stored by TCRdb with only in-frame sequences that have V and J called. A share of the clones is absent; for the studies checked, an unresolved V gene accounts for under half, and the remainder has no known explanation. That table furnishes V, J and clone size, whereas the DNA furnished D and trimming. The sample table holds roughly 180,000 clones, of which roughly 87% were seen once. Approximately 2.2% of the sample is in the top ten clones.

In the prospective study, participants were about 18 to 89 years old, resided in about 25 geographic areas of the United States, and were enrolled through a virtual design. In the prospective study, participants were assigned to cohorts based on the clinical history participants reported in a screening survey and a study questionnaire. Recovered participants in ImmuneRACE Cohort 3 were defined as having two consecutive negative NP/OP PCR tests, clearance from a healthcare professional, or resolution of symptoms. In the prospective study, whole blood, serum and a nasopharyngeal or oropharyngeal swab were collected from each participant by mobile phlebotomists. Participants in the prospective study had the option to provide additional blood draws and questionnaires over an approximately two-month period. Prospective study blood samples were shipped either frozen or at room temperature before DNA extraction.

Reading from cysteine to phenylalanine, the CDR3 counts 15 amino acids. The CDR3 DNA has 45 bases and is translated from base 1. V is trimmed back by 6 bases and J by 10 bases, and the junction contains 14 bases that no gene match accounts for. As encoded in the germline V gene (reference sequence), CDR1 is LNHDA while CDR2 is SQIVND. Sample: PBMCs or T cells enriched from blood (not recorded which). Rearrangement joined TRBV19 to TRBJ1-4, with 7 bases in between that match TRBD1. This clonotype originated in a woman in her 30s who had recovered from COVID-19. The CDR3 reads CASSPDREVSGKLFF. The DNA sequence reads TGTGCCAGTAGCCCAGACAGGGAAGTTTCGGGAAAACTGTTTTTT. The CDR3, completed at both ends by the reference TRBV19 and TRBJ1-4 genes, gives the full variable domain DGGITQSPKYLFRKEGQNVTLSCEQNLNHDAMYWYRQDPGQGLRLIYYSQIVNDFQKGDIAEGYSVSREKKESFPLTVTSAQKNPTAFYLCASSPDREVSGKLFFGSGTQLSVL.